The 12 T cell receptor beta chains given below trace back to one sample, sequenced in a study of beta chain features in type 1 diabetes. Expressed TCRB transcripts got sequenced, as all isolated RNA was reverse transcribed. Only in-frame clones appear in the TCRdb table, and some are missing; sequencing was by immunoSEQ multiplex PCR. The data show a few hundred thousand clones, with approximately 16% seen just once and roughly 0.017% held by the top ten. Sequenced input: naive CD4+ T cells from blood. The receptors here all came from a woman between 18 and 29 years old in good health.

The CDR3 nucleotides read TGTGCCAGTACCCCGGGACAGGGCAATACTGAAGCTTTCTTT. It encodes CASTPGQGNTEAFF. V and J are TRBV19 and TRBJ1-1; 9 bases are shared with TRBD1. V lost 7 bases, J lost 5 bases, and 8 bases stayed unmatched. This CDR3 spans 14 amino acids. Germline CDR1 reads LNHDA; CDR2 reads SQIVND (reference sequence).

The V and J genes are TRBV30 and TRBJ2-6, with D maybe TRBD1 (5 bases). This CDR3 spans 13 amino acids. Trimming removed 3 bases at V and 2 bases at J, with 5 bases between. The germline CDR1 and CDR2 sequences are GTSNPN and SVGIG (reference sequence). CDR3 DNA: TGTGCCTGGAGACAGGCTGGGGCCAACGTCCTGACTTTC. Translating it yields CAWRQAGANVLTF.

The chain joins TRBV5-1 to TRBJ2-7; tentative D call: TRBD2 (6 bases). CDR1 and CDR2 from the germline V gene are SGHRS and YFSETQ. V was shortened by 7 bases and J by 2 bases, with 19 bases between the two germline ends. The CDR3 sequence is 15 residues long. The CDR3 DNA reads TGCGCCAGCGGAACTTTCGGGGGACTTGCCTACGAGCAGTACTTC. Protein sequence: CASGTFGGLAYEQYF.

The chain joins TRBV28 to TRBJ2-7; the match to TRBD1 covers 7 bases. Trimming at V came to 3 bases and at J to 5 bases, leaving 10 bases not matched to a gene. From germline, CDR1 is MDHEN and CDR2 SYDVKM. There are 15 residues in the CDR3. The chain's CDR3 is CASSLAALTGNEQYF. The CDR3 region has the DNA TGTGCCAGCAGTTTGGCCGCTTTGACAGGGAACGAGCAGTACTTC.

This clone was counted a few times. The chain carries TRBV6-5 and TRBJ2-1; 7 bases are shared with TRBD2. Unmatched junction bases numbered 11, after V lost 7 bases and J lost 5 bases. This CDR3 comprises 15 residues. CDR1 is MNHEY and CDR2 is SVGAGI in the germline V gene. The CDR3 nucleotides are TGTGCCAGCACCAGAGCGGGACTCTTTGACAATGAGCAGTTCTTC. This translates into CASTRAGLFDNEQFF.

The rearrangement links TRBV18 to TRBJ1-1; D is ambiguous. V lost 3 bases, J lost 3 bases, and 8 bases lay in between. Germline CDR1 KGHSH, CDR2 LQKENI. This CDR3 is 13 amino acids long. In nucleotides, the CDR3 is TGTGCCAGCTCACCGGGTCAGGACACTGAAGCTTTCTTT. It specifies CASSPGQDTEAFF. The variable domain in full, with the rest retrieved from reference TRBV18 and TRBJ1-1, is NAGVMQNPRHLVRRRGQEARLRCSPMKGHSHVYWYRQLPEEGLKFMVYLQKENIIDESGMPKERFSAEFPKEGPSILRIQQVVRGDSAAYFCASSPGQDTEAFFGQGTRLTVV.

The V call is TRBV5-1, the J call TRBJ2-1; D might be TRBD2 (7 bases). The CDR3 totals 16 residues. The V gene lost 0 bases and the J gene lost 6 bases, with 16 bases spanning the gap. The V gene's germline CDR1 is SGHRS and CDR2 YFSETQ. The chain's CDR3 is CASSLEGGTTFNEQFF. CDR3 nucleotides: TGCGCCAGCAGCTTGGAGGGGGGGACTACATTCAATGAGCAGTTCTTC.

This clone was found a few times. The chain joins TRBV7-2 to TRBJ2-4, with D uncertain. This CDR3 is built from 12 residues. CDR1 is SGHTA, CDR2 FQGNSA, per germline. Trimming stripped 4 bases from V and 9 bases from J, with 10 bases between. The CDR3 sequence is CASSSTRAIQYF. The CDR3 nucleotides are TGTGCCAGCAGCTCTACCCGAGCCATTCAGTACTTC.

This clone was found a few times. The V gene is TRBV29-1, the J gene TRBJ1-5, with TRBD1 as a possible D gene (5 bases). Per germline, CDR1 SQVTM and CDR2 ANQGSEA. This CDR3 is 13 amino acids long. Deletions cut 7 bases from V and 5 bases from J, with 15 bases between. The CDR3 nucleotides read TGCAGCGCCGCTGGGGGGTTTGATCAGCCCCAGCATTTT. Its translation: CSAAGGFDQPQHF. The full variable domain, in which reference TRBV29-1 and TRBJ1-5 provide the parts outside the CDR3, is SAVISQKPSRDICQRGTSLTIQCQVDSQVTMMFWYRQQPGQSLTLIATANQGSEATYESGFVIDKFPISRPNLTFSTLTVSNMSPEDSSIYLCSAAGGFDQPQHFGDGTRLSIL.

In the case of this clone: The DNA is left out, because the CDR3 cannot be placed on it with certainty; the CDR3 is given as TCRdb lists it. The chain has TRBV27 and TRBJ2-1; the table calls TRBD2, which could not be checked here. The CDR3 comprises 17 residues, both ends counted. Germline V gene data show CDR1 as MNHEY and CDR2 as SMNVEV (reference sequence). CDR3: CASSSTLGAGAGNEQFF.

This clone is a singleton in its sample. The chain joins TRBV6-5 to TRBJ1-5; the D gene is possibly TRBD1 (6 bases). Germline lookup yields CDR1 MNHEY and CDR2 SVGAGI. Trimming left V 10 bases short and J 0 bases short, with 13 bases between. The CDR3 has 14 amino acids. The CDR3 spells CATKTGNSNQPQHF. The DNA for the CDR3 is TGTGCCACTAAGACAGGTAATAGCAATCAGCCCCAGCATTTT.

This clone has a handful of counts. This chain links TRBV29-1 with TRBJ2-3; 14 positions match TRBD2. V shed 7 bases and J 2 bases; nucleotides not matched to a gene: 11. The CDR3 covers 17 residues. Germline V lookup: CDR1 SQVTM, CDR2 ANQGSEA. The CDR3 spells CSAKHATSGRATDTQYF. DNA for the CDR3: TGCAGCGCCAAACACGCGACTAGCGGGAGGGCCACAGATACGCAGTATTTT.